The 18 T cell receptor beta chains listed next were all sequenced from one sample in a study of T-cell reconstitution after alpha-beta-depleted transplantation in children. Preparation of the TCRbeta library involved a method that used unique molecular identifiers. TCRdb reprocessed the PCR reads with MiXCR, giving one entry per CDR3 protein. The repertoire holds approximately 500,000 distinct CDR3 sequences, with over 9.5% as singletons. The sample consisted of PBMCs, taken before TCRalphabeta/CD19-depleted stem cell transplant. These receptors were taken from a child aged 2 to 15 with inherited bone marrow failure, due to receive a stem cell transplant.

This clonotype showed up many times. The CDR3 DNA reads TGTGCCAGCAGTTTATTCGGCTCAGCAACTAATGAAAAACTGTTTTTT. Protein: CASSLFGSATNEKLFF. The gene calls are TRBV28 and TRBJ1-4; no reliable D call. Germline CDR1 is MDHEN and CDR2 is SYDVKM. The CDR3 has 16 residues. The V end was cut by 1 base, the J end by 0 bases, with 9 bases between.

The sample holds many counts of this clonotype. The V and J genes are TRBV29-1 and TRBJ2-1; D is unresolved. V lost 4 bases, J lost 0 bases, and 10 bases lay in between. The germline V gene encodes CDR1 SQVTM and CDR2 ANQGSEA. The CDR3 runs 14 residues. The CDR3 sequence is CSVGPESSYNEQFF. The CDR3 DNA follows: TGCAGCGTTGGCCCAGAGAGCTCCTACAATGAGCAGTTCTTC.

In its sample, this clonotype was seen a few times. The chain uses TRBV18 and TRBJ1-3; TRBD1 matches at 7 bases. The CDR3 has 16 amino acids. Losses at the gene ends were 4 bases for V and 1 base for J; bases not matched to a gene: 7. Looked up from germline, CDR1 is KGHSH and CDR2 is LQKENI. The DNA for the CDR3 is TGTGCCAGCTCACGTAACAGGGGCGCATCTGGAAACACCATATATTTT. As protein: CASSRNRGASGNTIYF.

This clonotype was detected many times. The J gene is TRBJ1-1, the V gene TRBV20-1, with 10 bases lining up with TRBD1. The CDR3 covers 15 residues. With V trimmed by 6 bases and J by 5 bases, 12 bases remained unmatched. Per germline, CDR1 DFQATT and CDR2 SNEGSKA (reference sequence). CDR3 bases: TGCAGTGCGACCACGTGGACAGGGGGTCTGACTGAAGCTTTCTTT. Translated: CSATTWTGGLTEAFF.

Ten or more counts support this clonotype. The chain has TRBV19 and TRBJ1-5; 7 bases line up with TRBD1. Germline V gene data show CDR1 as LNHDA and CDR2 as SQIVND (reference sequence). Trimming cost V 4 bases and J 4 bases; bases outside gene matches: 7. The CDR3 runs to 15 residues. The DNA for the CDR3 is TGTGCCAGTAGTACCGAATACAGGGGAAATCAGCCCCAGCATTTT. It specifies CASSTEYRGNQPQHF.

This clonotype was observed at least ten times. The rearrangement uses TRBV4-3 and TRBJ2-7; 7 bases align to TRBD1. Per the germline V gene, CDR1 is LGHNA and CDR2 is YSLEER. This CDR3 is built from 15 residues. With V trimmed by 0 bases and J by 4 bases, 6 bases remained unmatched. CDR3 sequence: CASSQDPGQQYEQYF. The CDR3 coding sequence is TGCGCCAGCAGCCAAGATCCGGGACAGCAGTACGAGCAGTACTTC.

The J gene is TRBJ2-1, the V gene TRBV7-6; no definite D call. V lost 5 bases to trimming and J lost 2 bases, with 13 bases between them. This CDR3 contains 15 residues. Germline CDR1 and CDR2: SGHVS and FNYEAQ. CDR3 loop: CASSPGVIPYNEQFF. Written as DNA, the CDR3 is TGTGCCAGCAGCCCTGGGGTGATCCCCTACAATGAGCAGTTCTTC.

Only a few counts were recorded for this clonotype. V and J are TRBV29-1 and TRBJ2-7, with D tentatively TRBD1 (6 bases). The CDR3 extends over 14 amino acids. Germline CDR1 is SQVTM and CDR2 is ANQGSEA. Deletions cut 1 base from V and 6 bases from J, with 16 bases between. CDR3 region: CSVEGAGETSEQYF. The CDR3 coding sequence is TGCAGCGTTGAAGGGGCAGGGGAAACGAGCGAGCAGTACTTC.

The genes are TRBV20-1 and TRBJ2-1, with D uncertain. V lost 0 bases, J lost 6 bases, and 6 bases lay in between. The CDR3 covers 12 residues. Per the germline V gene, CDR1 is DFQATT and CDR2 is SNEGSKA (reference sequence). In DNA, the CDR3 is TGCAGTGCTAGAGATCGTTTCAATGAGCAGTTCTTC. Amino acids: CSARDRFNEQFF.

This clonotype has ten or more counts. One junction end does not reproduce the germline sequence, and a read error may be involved. The rearrangement joins TRBV11-2 to TRBJ2-7; D possibly corresponds to TRBD2 (6 bases). Germline CDR1 and CDR2: SGHAT and FQNNGV. The CDR3 has 18 residues. The CDR3 DNA sequence: TGTGCCAGCAGCTCTACCCTGTCAAATAAAAGGAAGGGTGAAGCCGGGAGCTTC. Translation gives CASSSTLSNKRKGEAGSF.

In this sample, this clonotype turned up many times. The chain employs TRBV7-2 and TRBJ2-1; D remains unclear. CDR1 and CDR2 (germline): SGHTA, FQGNSA. The CDR3 is 12 amino acids. V lost 4 bases and J lost 13, with 14 bases in between. In DNA form, the CDR3 reads TGTGCCAGCAGCTCCCGGCTTGGCAGCCAGTTCTTC. Its translation is CASSSRLGSQFF.

This clonotype has just a few counts. This chain joins TRBV20-1 and TRBJ2-7; maybe TRBD2 (6 bases). This CDR3 spans 13 amino acids. Per germline, CDR1 DFQATT and CDR2 SNEGSKA (reference sequence). V was trimmed by 7 bases and J by 3 bases, leaving 16 bases between them. CDR3 loop: CSGLTGLGYEQYF. CDR3 sequence (DNA): TGCAGTGGTCTGACGGGACTCGGCTACGAGCAGTACTTC.

At least ten counts were recorded for this clonotype. The J gene is TRBJ2-3, the V gene TRBV5-1; D call uncertain. CDR3 size: 14 residues. The germline gives CDR1 SGHRS, CDR2 YFSETQ. V lost 0 bases and J lost 5, with 10 bases in between. Here the CDR3 reads CASSLGLRGDTQYF. The CDR3 DNA reads TGCGCCAGCAGCTTGGGGCTTAGAGGAGATACGCAGTATTTT.

Ten or more counts support this clonotype. V gene TRBV20-1 combines with J gene TRBJ2-1; TRBD2 matches 13 bases. Germline CDR1 is DFQATT and CDR2 is SNEGSKA (reference sequence). J gave up 4 bases and V 5 bases, and 14 bases lay outside the gene matches. The CDR3 covers 18 residues. The CDR3 protein is CSAWSWTSGRNSYNEQFF. CDR3 nucleotides: TGCAGTGCTTGGTCTTGGACTAGCGGGAGAAATTCATACAATGAGCAGTTCTTC.

The chain has TRBV9 and TRBJ2-7; D remains ambiguous. With 3 bases removed from V and 4 bases from J, the gap between germline ends came to 11 bases. The length of the CDR3 is 13 residues. Germline V lookup: CDR1 SGDLS, CDR2 YYNGEE. The CDR3 DNA follows: TGTGCCAGCAGCGAGGCTCCCGATTACGAGCAGTACTTC. Its translation: CASSEAPDYEQYF. Full variable domain (missing parts from reference TRBV9 and TRBJ2-7): DSGVTQTPKHLITATGQRVTLRCSPRSGDLSVYWYQQSLDQGLQFLIQYYNGEERAKGNILERFSAQQFPDLHSELNLSSLELGDSALYFCASSEAPDYEQYFGPGTRLTVT.

This clonotype was detected many times. V and J are TRBV5-1 and TRBJ2-1; no clear D. V was clipped by 1 base and J by 9 bases, with 8 bases between them. Germline assignment: CDR1 SGHRS and CDR2 YFSETQ. The CDR3 has 12 residues. The CDR3 region has the DNA TGCGCCAGCAGCTTGCCTAAGAGTGAGCAGTTCTTC. Translated, it gives CASSLPKSEQFF.

This clonotype was counted at least ten times. The genes are TRBV4-2 and TRBJ2-5; D gene ambiguous. The CDR3 is made up of 13 amino acids. Trimming took off 0 bases at V and 3 bases at J, with 5 bases between the two ends. Germline assignment: CDR1 LGHNA and CDR2 YNFKEQ. The CDR3: CASSQDAEETQYF. The CDR3 DNA reads as TGTGCCAGCAGCCAAGACGCCGAAGAGACCCAGTACTTC.

The sample holds many counts of this clonotype. The chain has TRBV12-3 or TRBV12-4 and TRBJ2-2; D gene uncertain. The CDR3 consists of 13 residues. V shed 6 bases and J shed 3 bases, with 8 bases lying between them. CDR3 sequence reads: CASRLVHTGELFF. The CDR3, as DNA: TGTGCCAGCAGGTTGGTCCACACCGGGGAGCTGTTTTTT.